This TCR beta chain originates from a study of T cell responses to AZD1222 COVID-19 vaccine. Points from the study as a whole: Seropositivity was recorded at baseline in only 6 or 7 AZD1222 recipients. Increased Spike-specific TCR breadth and depth were observed after two AZD1222 doses.

With respect to this clone: What it binds is not known.

Measured with immunoSEQ multiplex PCR; TCRdb has only the in-frame clones, and not every one. This sample has 150,000 to 200,000 clones; roughly 90% occur once, and the top ten carry about 1.5%. The CDR3 runs to 14 residues. Germline CDR1 is MDHEN and CDR2 is SYDVKM. Between the trimmed V and J ends, which lost 4 bases and 0 bases, there was a span of 7 bases. The sequence was collected from an adult in good health. The material sequenced was peripheral blood, taken on day 0 of AZD1222 vaccination. The V and J genes are TRBV28 and TRBJ1-5; no clear D. CDR3 bases: TGTGCCAGCAGTTCCGGTTATAGCAATCAGCCCCAGCATTTT. Translating gives CASSSGYSNQPQHF. Full variable domain (missing parts from reference TRBV28 and TRBJ1-5): DVKVTQSSRYLVKRTGEKVFLECVQDMDHENMFWYRQDPGLGLRLIYFSYDVKMKEKGDIPEGYSVSREKKERFSLILESASTNQTSMYLCASSSGYSNQPQHFGDGTRLSIL.